This T cell receptor beta chain was captured in a study of blood T cell repertoires in COVID-19. Study information: From the United States, Italy and Spain came samples of acute and convalescent COVID-19.

With V trimmed by 5 bases and J by 7 bases, 9 bases remained unmatched. The CDR3 runs 16 residues. Germline loops: CDR1 MNHEY, CDR2 SMNVEV (reference sequence). In the original analysis: Reference gene primer amplification in the assay estimated nucleated cell counts. Clones were read by immunoSEQ multiplex PCR, and TCRdb kept only the in-frame ones, dropping some. V and J calls and clone size follow that table, whereas D and trimming were derived from the DNA. Of over 200,000 clones listed, 75% to 90% were seen once; the top ten hold under 7%. The chain is built from TRBV27 and TRBJ2-7; 15 bases map to TRBD2. Sequencing was performed on peripheral blood. The sequence was obtained from a man aged 60 to 69 who had recovered from COVID-19. The CDR3 loop is CASSPRTSGRAWEQYF. In DNA form, the CDR3 reads TGTGCCAGCAGTCCCCGGACTAGCGGGAGGGCGTGGGAGCAGTACTTC.